This TCR beta chain was sequenced during a study of neurological immune-mediated disorders. Each CDR3 protein is one row after TCRdb ran MiXCR on the 5' RACE reads. The repertoire holds about 65,000 distinct CDR3 sequences, over 4% seen once, with under 3% in the top ten. The table lists this clonotype with many counts. The sample consisted of PBMCs. The sequence came from a man aged 50-60 years with multiple sclerosis.

The CDR3 DNA reads TGTGCCAGCAGCTCCCCGACAGGGTTTGGGCCCCAGCATTTT. Translated: CASSSPTGFGPQHF. This chain uses TRBV7-8 with TRBJ1-5, with TRBD1 matching 7 bases. CDR3 length: 14 residues. V lost 4 bases and J lost 9; bases outside the gene matches: 9. Per germline, CDR1 SGHVS and CDR2 FQNEAQ.